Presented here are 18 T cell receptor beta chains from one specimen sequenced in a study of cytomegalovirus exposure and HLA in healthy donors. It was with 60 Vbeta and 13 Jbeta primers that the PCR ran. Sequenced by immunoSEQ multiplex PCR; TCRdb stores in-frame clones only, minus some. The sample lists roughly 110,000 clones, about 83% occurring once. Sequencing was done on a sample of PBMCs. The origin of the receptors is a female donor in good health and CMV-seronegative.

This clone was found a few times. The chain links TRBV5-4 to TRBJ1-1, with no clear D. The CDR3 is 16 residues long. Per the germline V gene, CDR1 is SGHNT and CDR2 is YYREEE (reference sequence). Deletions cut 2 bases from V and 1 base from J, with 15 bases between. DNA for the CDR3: TGTGCCAGCAGCTTAAAGATGGAGGTTAGGAACACTGAAGCTTTCTTT. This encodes CASSLKMEVRNTEAFF.

CDR3 in amino acids: CASTPGGLDEQYF. Written as DNA, the CDR3 is TGTGCCAGCACACCGGGGGGCCTCGACGAGCAGTACTTC. The rearrangement uses TRBV7-9 and TRBJ2-7; D is possibly TRBD2 (7 bases). CDR3 length: 13 amino acids. Germline assignment: CDR1 SEHNR and CDR2 FQNEAQ (reference sequence). The ends were cut back, 7 bases at V and 5 bases at J, with 15 bases in the middle.

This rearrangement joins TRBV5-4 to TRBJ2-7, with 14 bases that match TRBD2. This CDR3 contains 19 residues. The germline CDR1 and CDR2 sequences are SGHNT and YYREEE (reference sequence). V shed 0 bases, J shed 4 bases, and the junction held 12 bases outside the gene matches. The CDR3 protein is CASSLGVTSGGGSVYEQYF. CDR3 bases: TGTGCCAGCAGCTTGGGAGTGACTAGCGGGGGGGGATCTGTTTACGAGCAGTACTTC.

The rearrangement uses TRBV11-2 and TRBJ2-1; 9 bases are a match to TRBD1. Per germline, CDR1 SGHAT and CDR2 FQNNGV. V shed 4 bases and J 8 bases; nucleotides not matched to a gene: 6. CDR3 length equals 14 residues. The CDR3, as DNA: TGTGCCAGCAGCTCCGGGACAGGGTACGATGAGCAGTTCTTC. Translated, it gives CASSSGTGYDEQFF. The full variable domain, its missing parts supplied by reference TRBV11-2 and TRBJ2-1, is EAGVAQSPRYKIIEKRQSVAFWCNPISGHATLYWYQQILGQGPKLLIQFQNNGVVDDSQLPKDRFSAERLKGVDSTLKIQPAKLEDSAVYLCASSSGTGYDEQFFGPGTRLTVL.

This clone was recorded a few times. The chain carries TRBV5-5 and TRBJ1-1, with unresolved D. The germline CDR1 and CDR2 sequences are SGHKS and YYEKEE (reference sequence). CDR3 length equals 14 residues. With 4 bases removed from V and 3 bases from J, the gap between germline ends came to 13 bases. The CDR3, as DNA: TGTGCCAGCAGCCTCGAGACTTACCACACTGAAGCTTTCTTT. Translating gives CASSLETYHTEAFF.

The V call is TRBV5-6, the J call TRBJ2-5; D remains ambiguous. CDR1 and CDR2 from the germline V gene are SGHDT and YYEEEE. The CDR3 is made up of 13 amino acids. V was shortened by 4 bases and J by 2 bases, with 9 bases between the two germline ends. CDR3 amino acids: CASSPYPQETQYF. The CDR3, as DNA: TGTGCCAGCAGCCCCTACCCGCAAGAGACCCAGTACTTC. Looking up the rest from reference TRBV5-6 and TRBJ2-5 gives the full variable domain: DAGVTQSPTHLIKTRGQQVTLRCSPKSGHDTVSWYQQALGQGPQFIFQYYEEEERQRGNFPDRFSGHQFPNYSSELNVNALLLGDSALYLCASSPYPQETQYFGPGTRLLVL.

The CDR3 DNA reads as TGTGCCAGCAGCTTAGTTTTCTCCACTGAAGCTTTCTTT. Translating it yields CASSLVFSTEAFF. This sequence joins TRBV7-2 and TRBJ1-1; D remains ambiguous. The V end lost 1 base, the J end lost 4 bases, and 7 bases lay between the germline ends. CDR3 length equals 13 residues. Germline CDR1 is SGHTA and CDR2 is FQGNSA.

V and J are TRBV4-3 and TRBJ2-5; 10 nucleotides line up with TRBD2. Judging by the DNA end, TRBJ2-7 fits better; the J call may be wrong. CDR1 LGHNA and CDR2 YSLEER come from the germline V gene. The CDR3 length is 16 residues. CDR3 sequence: CASSQEPSGGAYEQYF. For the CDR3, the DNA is TGCGCCAGCAGCCAAGAACCGAGCGGGGGGGCCTACGAGCAGTACTTC.

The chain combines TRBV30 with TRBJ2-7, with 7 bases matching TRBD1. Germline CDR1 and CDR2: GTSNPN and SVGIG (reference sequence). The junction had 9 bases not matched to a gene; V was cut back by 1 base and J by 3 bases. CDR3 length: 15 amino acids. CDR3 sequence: CAWSEYGQASYEQYF. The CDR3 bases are TGTGCCTGGAGTGAGTACGGACAGGCTAGCTACGAGCAGTACTTC.

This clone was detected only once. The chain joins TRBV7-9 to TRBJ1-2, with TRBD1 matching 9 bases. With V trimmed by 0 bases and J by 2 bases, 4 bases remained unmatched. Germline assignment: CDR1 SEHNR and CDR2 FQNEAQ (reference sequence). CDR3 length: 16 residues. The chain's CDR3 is CASSLAGTGTNYGYTF. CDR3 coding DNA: TGTGCCAGCAGCTTAGCGGGGACAGGGACCAACTATGGCTACACCTTC.

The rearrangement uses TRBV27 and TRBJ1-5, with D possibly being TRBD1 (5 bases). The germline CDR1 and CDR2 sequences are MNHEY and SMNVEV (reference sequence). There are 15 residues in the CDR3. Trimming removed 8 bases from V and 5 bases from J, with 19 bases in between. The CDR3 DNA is TGTGCCAGCTCCACCCGCCAGGGTCGGCATCAGCCCCAGCATTTT. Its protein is CASSTRQGRHQPQHF.

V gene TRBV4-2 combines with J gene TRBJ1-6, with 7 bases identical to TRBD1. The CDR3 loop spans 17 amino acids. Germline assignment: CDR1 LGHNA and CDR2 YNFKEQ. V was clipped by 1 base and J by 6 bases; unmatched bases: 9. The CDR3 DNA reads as TGTGCCAGCAGCCAAGTAACAGGGGCGCCCGCTAATTCACCCCTCCACTTT. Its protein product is CASSQVTGAPANSPLHF.

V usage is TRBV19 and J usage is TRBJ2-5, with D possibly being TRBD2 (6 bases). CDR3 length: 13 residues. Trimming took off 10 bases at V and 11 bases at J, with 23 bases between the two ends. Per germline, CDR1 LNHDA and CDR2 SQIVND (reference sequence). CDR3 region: CATQTYSGSEQYF. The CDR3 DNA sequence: TGTGCCACCCAGACCTATAGCGGTAGTGAGCAGTACTTC. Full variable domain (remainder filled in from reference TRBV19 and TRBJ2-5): DGGITQSPKYLFRKEGQNVTLSCEQNLNHDAMYWYRQDPGQGLRLIYYSQIVNDFQKGDIAEGYSVSREKKESFPLTVTSAQKNPTAFYLCATQTYSGSEQYFGPGTRLLVL.

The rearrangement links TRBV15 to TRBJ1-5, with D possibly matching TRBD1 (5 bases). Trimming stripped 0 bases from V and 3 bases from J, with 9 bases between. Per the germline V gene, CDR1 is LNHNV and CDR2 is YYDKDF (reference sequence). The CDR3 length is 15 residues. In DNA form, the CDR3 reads TGTGCCACCAGCAGAGATTCAGGGATCAATCAGCCCCAGCATTTT. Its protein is CATSRDSGINQPQHF.

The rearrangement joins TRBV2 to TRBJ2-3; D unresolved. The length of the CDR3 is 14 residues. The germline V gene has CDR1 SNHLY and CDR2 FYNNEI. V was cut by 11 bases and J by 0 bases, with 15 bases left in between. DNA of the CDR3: TGTGCCCTGAAACCGGGTAGAAGCACAGATACGCAGTATTTT. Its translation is CALKPGRSTDTQYF.

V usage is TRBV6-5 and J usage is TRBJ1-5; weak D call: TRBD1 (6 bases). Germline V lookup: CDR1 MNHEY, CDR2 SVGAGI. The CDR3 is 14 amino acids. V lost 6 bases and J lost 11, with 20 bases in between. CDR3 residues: CASSRRQEEWAQHF. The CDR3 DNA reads TGTGCCAGCAGCCGTAGACAGGAAGAATGGGCCCAGCATTTT.

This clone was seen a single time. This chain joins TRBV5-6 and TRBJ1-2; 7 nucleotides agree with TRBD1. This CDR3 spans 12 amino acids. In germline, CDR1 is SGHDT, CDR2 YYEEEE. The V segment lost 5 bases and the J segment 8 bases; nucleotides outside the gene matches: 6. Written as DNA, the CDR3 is TGTGCCAGCAGGGTAACAGGGGAAGGCTACACCTTC. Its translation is CASRVTGEGYTF.

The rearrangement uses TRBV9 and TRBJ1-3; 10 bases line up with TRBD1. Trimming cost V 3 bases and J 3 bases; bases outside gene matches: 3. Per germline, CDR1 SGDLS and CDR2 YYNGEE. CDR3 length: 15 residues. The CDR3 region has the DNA TGTGCCAGCAGCGAGACAGGGGGCCGTGGAAACACCATATATTTT. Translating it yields CASSETGGRGNTIYF.